This T cell receptor (beta chain) was identified during a study of PD-L1 blockade in urothelial cancer. Only in-frame clones appear in the TCRdb table, and some are missing; sequencing was by immunoSEQ multiplex PCR. The data show 50,000 to 60,000 clones, over 75% seen once. The CDR3 spans 15 residues. V lost 5 bases, J lost 2 bases, and 7 bases stayed unmatched. Germline V gene sequence: CDR1 LNHDA, CDR2 SQIVND (reference sequence). This sequence joins TRBV19 and TRBJ2-7; 9 bases match TRBD2. The receptor was derived from a man in his forties or fifties with urothelial cancer. Sample: PBMCs, taken around atezolizumab (anti-PD-L1) treatment. In DNA form, the CDR3 reads TGTGCCAGTAGTCCTAAAGCGGGAGGCGCCTACGAGCAGTACTTC. Translation gives CASSPKAGGAYEQYF.